This is a list of T cell receptor beta chains from one sample in a study of blood T cell repertoires in COVID-19. Clones were read by immunoSEQ multiplex PCR, and TCRdb kept only the in-frame ones, dropping some. The sample records around 250,000 clones, 70% to 90% being singletons. Material: PBMCs or T cells enriched from blood (not recorded which). The source is a woman aged 45-60 years with acute COVID-19. The CDR3 runs from the conserved cysteine through the conserved F or W. The D gene is left open where the match is weak. Size values are once, few and many counts, or a class for expanded clones, and some rows have none.

j_call	d_call	v_call	clone_size	cdr3_nt	cdr3_aa
TRBJ1-5	TRBD1	TRBV3-1/TRBV3-2	NA	TGTGCCAGCAGCTCCGACAGGGCACAGCCCCAGCATTTT	CASSSDRAQPQHF
TRBJ2-7	TRBD1	TRBV9	once	TGTGCCAGCAGCTTAACCGGGACAGTAACCTACGAGCAGTACTTC	CASSLTGTVTYEQYF
TRBJ2-7	NA	TRBV7-3	NA	TGTGCCAGCAGCTTAAGAAAGGGGGTCCCTTACGAGCAGTACTTC	CASSLRKGVPYEQYF
TRBJ1-5	TRBD1	TRBV3-1/TRBV3-2	NA	TGTGCCAGCAGCGACGGGACAGGGAGTAATCAGCCCCAGCATTTT	CASSDGTGSNQPQHF
TRBJ1-2	NA	TRBV3-1/TRBV3-2	once	TGTGCCAGCAGCCGAAGGGAGGCTAACTATGGCTACACCTTC	CASSRREANYGYTF
TRBJ1-4	TRBD1	TRBV4-3	NA	TGCGCCAGCAGCCAGGCAGAGGGGGCGCGGCGGGAAAAACTGTTTTTT	CASSQAEGARREKLFF
TRBJ1-2	TRBD1	TRBV13	few	TGTGCCAGCAGCCACCGGGACAGGGCGGGCTACACCTTC	CASSHRDRAGYTF
TRBJ2-5	NA	TRBV5-1	once	TGCGCCAGCAGTTCAACCCCCTCTGGGCAGACCCAGTACTTC	CASSSTPSGQTQYF
TRBJ1-5	TRBD1	TRBV18	NA	TGTGCCAGCTCATTTCAACAGGGGAGGAGGGATCAGCCCCAGCATTTT	CASSFQQGRRDQPQHF
TRBJ1-4	NA	TRBV7-2	NA	TGTGCCAGCAGCTTAGCGCGTAGGGGGATTTTGCGTGAAAAACTGTTTTTT	CASSLARRGILREKLFF
TRBJ2-2	NA	TRBV5-5	NA	TGTGCCAGCAGCGGTCACCGGGAACCCACCGGGGAGCTGTTTTTT	CASSGHREPTGELFF
TRBJ2-7	TRBD1	TRBV30	once	TGTGCCTGGAGTGTACAGGGGGCATCCTACGAGCAGTACTTC	CAWSVQGASYEQYF
TRBJ1-4	NA	TRBV19	NA	TGTGCCAGTAGTATAGGTGGGCCGACCGGTAATGAAAAACTGTTTTTT	CASSIGGPTGNEKLFF
TRBJ1-2	TRBD1	TRBV18	NA	TGTGCCAGCTCACCGTCTACAGGGGGCGCTCCTGACTACACCTTC	CASSPSTGGAPDYTF
TRBJ1-1	TRBD1	TRBV5-1	NA	TGCGCCAGCAGCCCCTTCGGACAGGGAACTGAAGCTTTCTTT	CASSPFGQGTEAFF
TRBJ1-1	NA	TRBV7-2	NA	TGTGCCAGCAGCTCGGGACACTACACTGAAGCTTTCTTT	CASSSGHYTEAFF
TRBJ1-4	NA	TRBV7-2	few	TGTGCCAGCAGCTTTGTGGGCTTACCTAATGAAAAACTGTTTTTT	CASSFVGLPNEKLFF
TRBJ2-2	TRBD2	TRBV9	NA	TGTGCCAGCAGCACGGGACTAGATATTGCCACCGGGGAGCTGTTTTTT	CASSTGLDIATGELFF
TRBJ1-3	TRBD1	TRBV30	NA	TGTGCCTGGGGGACAGTCTCTGGAAACACCATATATTTT	CAWGTVSGNTIYF
TRBJ2-2	TRBD2	TRBV15	NA	TGTGCCACCAGCAGAGATCTTCCGCGGGGGGTCGCCGGCGGGGAGCTGTTTTTT	CATSRDLPRGVAGGELFF
TRBJ1-2	NA	TRBV20-1	few	TGCAGTGCTAGAGTTTCGGGGGGCTACACCTTC	CSARVSGGYTF
TRBJ2-7	NA	TRBV13	NA	TGTGCCAGCAGCTTGCAAGCGGTCTCCTACGAGCAGTACTTC	CASSLQAVSYEQYF
TRBJ1-1	NA	TRBV9	NA	TGTGCCAGCAGCGTTTTTGACACTTTGAACACTGAAGCTTTCTTT	CASSVFDTLNTEAFF
TRBJ1-2	NA	TRBV19	NA	TGTGCCAGTAGTATTGGGGGGGGAAGGAGCTATGGCTACACCTTC	CASSIGGGRSYGYTF
TRBJ2-1	TRBD2	TRBV2	NA	TGTGCCAGCAGTGAAGAAACTAGCGGGGGCCCAGAGCAGTTCTTC	CASSEETSGGPEQFF
TRBJ1-1	NA	TRBV19	few	TGTGCCAGTAGTAAAGTAGGGGCGAACACTGAAGCTTTCTTT	CASSKVGANTEAFF
TRBJ1-1	NA	TRBV5-6	NA	TGTGCCAGCAGCCCTACGCCCGCCTCAGGGCACACTGAAGCTTTCTTT	CASSPTPASGHTEAFF
TRBJ2-2	NA	TRBV5-1	few	TGCGCCAGCAGATGGGGACAGAACACCGGGGAGCTGTTTTTT	CASRWGQNTGELFF
TRBJ2-7	NA	TRBV7-2	NA	TGTGCCAGCAGCCCTGGGGTTGGAGGGTCCTACGAGCAGTACTTC	CASSPGVGGSYEQYF